These 10 T cell receptor beta chains came from one sample sequenced in a study of CD8 T cells in Susac syndrome. Reverse transcription of roughly 0.5 to 1 ug RNA used random hexamers. TCRdb analysed the immunoSEQ multiplex PCR reads with MiXCR anew, one entry per CDR3 protein. The sample lists 400,000 or so distinct CDR3 sequences, more than 80% occurring once. Input material: CD8+ T cells from PBMCs. The receptor set was obtained from a human donor with multiple sclerosis.

The chain uses TRBV6-5 and TRBJ2-7; D unresolved. The CDR3 extends over 13 amino acids. In germline, CDR1 is MNHEY, CDR2 SVGAGI. Deletions cut 5 bases from V and 6 bases from J, with 14 bases between. The CDR3 is CASSPGVWGEQYF. In DNA form, the CDR3 reads TGTGCCAGCAGTCCGGGTGTTTGGGGCGAGCAGTACTTC.

The V call is TRBV12-3 or TRBV12-4, the J call TRBJ2-2, with D unclear. Trimming took 5 bases from V and 5 from J, leaving 9 bases between them. CDR3 length: 13 residues. Here the CDR3 reads CASSAAGTGELFF. The CDR3 DNA is TGTGCCAGCAGTGCAGCCGGGACCGGGGAGCTGTTTTTT.

V is TRBV7-9 and J is TRBJ2-3; D not certain. Germline CDR1 and CDR2: SEHNR and FQNEAQ (reference sequence). The CDR3 is 13 amino acids. V lost 1 base, J lost 8 bases, and 10 bases lay in between. The CDR3, as DNA: TGTGCCAGCAGCTTAGAGCTCTCGGGTACGCAGTATTTT. Translating gives CASSLELSGTQYF.

This clonotype was detected a few times. The rearrangement joins TRBV4-1 to TRBJ1-6; maybe TRBD1 (6 bases). The CDR3 length is 15 residues. With 1 base removed from V and 7 bases from J, the gap between germline ends came to 11 bases. The germline gives CDR1 MGHRA, CDR2 YSYEKL. The CDR3 is CASSQGQGINSPLHF. CDR3 nucleotide sequence: TGCGCCAGCAGCCAAGGGCAGGGGATCAATTCACCCCTCCACTTT.

This clonotype was counted a few times. This rearrangement joins TRBV12-3 or TRBV12-4 to TRBJ2-7; 11 bases fit TRBD2. J lost 4 bases, V lost 6 bases, and 5 bases had no gene match. The CDR3 runs 14 residues. In nucleotides, the CDR3 is TGTGCCAGCAGCTCTCTAGCGGGAGGTTACGAGCAGTACTTC. It is translated as CASSSLAGGYEQYF.

This sequence joins TRBV27 and TRBJ2-7; D may match TRBD1 or TRBD2 (5 bases each). This CDR3 comprises 14 residues. V was pared by 8 bases and J by 9 bases, with 23 bases between. Germline CDR1 reads MNHEY; CDR2 reads SMNVEV (reference sequence). DNA of the CDR3: TGTGCCAGCGGCCCCCGGGACCCCAAACCGGGGCAGTACTTC. Its protein is CASGPRDPKPGQYF.

The rearrangement uses TRBV20-1 and TRBJ1-1; 7 bases fit TRBD1. The CDR3 length is 12 residues. The V and J ends lost 3 bases and 8 bases, in that order; junction bases with no gene match: 6. Germline-derived CDR1 and CDR2 are DFQATT and SNEGSKA (reference sequence). CDR3 DNA sequence: TGCAGTGCTAGCGGACAGGATGAGGAAGCTTTCTTT. It encodes CSASGQDEEAFF.

J is TRBJ2-7 and V is TRBV10-2; D possibly matches TRBD1 or TRBD2 (5 bases each). The CDR3 sequence is 14 residues long. V dropped 2 bases and J dropped 2 bases, with 10 bases sitting between them. From germline, CDR1 is WSHSY and CDR2 SAAADI. The CDR3 bases are TGCGCCAGCAGTGAGAGGCAGGGACCCTACGAGCAGTACTTC. Amino acids: CASSERQGPYEQYF.

The chain couples TRBV7-9 to TRBJ1-6; tentative D call: TRBD1 (5 bases). Germline V CDR1 and CDR2: SEHNR, FQNEAQ (reference sequence). CDR3 length: 15 residues. V was cut by 1 base and J by 9 bases, with 13 bases left in between. The CDR3 region is CASSLVAGIVSPLHF. In nucleotides, the CDR3 is TGTGCCAGCAGCTTAGTGGCAGGGATCGTTTCACCCCTCCACTTT.

The V call is TRBV4-1, the J call TRBJ2-3, with a tentative D call TRBD2 (5 bases). Between the trimmed V and J ends, which lost 2 bases and 2 bases, there was a span of 11 bases. Germline lookup yields CDR1 MGHRA and CDR2 YSYEKL. The CDR3 length is 15 residues. This CDR3 reads CASSQQAVHTDTQYF. The DNA of the CDR3 is TGCGCCAGCAGCCAACAAGCGGTACACACAGATACGCAGTATTTT.